This TCR beta chain is drawn from a study of T cell changes during pregnancy in multiple sclerosis (dated by TCRdb to 2018 to 2020). About the full investigation: In women with multiple sclerosis, the researchers looked at how the T cell repertoire shifted as pregnancy progressed.

Turning to this clone: The antigen this receptor binds is unknown. No qualities accompany the bases; no much larger clone lies one base away.

Receptor libraries were prepared by the immunoSEQ multiplex PCR assay. TCRdb holds this immuneACCESS table with in-frame rearrangements only. Some clones are missing; in checked studies, unresolved V genes explain under half, and the rest has no known cause. The sample yields around 57,000 clones; around 91% were counted once. The top ten hold 5% to 7.5% of the sample. V is shortened by 0 bases, J by 7 bases, and the region joining them spans 15 bases. Reading from cysteine to phenylalanine, the CDR3 counts 15 amino acids. Here the CDR3 DNA is all that survives: 45 bases in frame from base 1. Sequences LGHNA (CDR1) and YSLEER (CDR2) are obtained from the germline V gene.

The sequenced sample was peripheral blood, obtained in the third trimester of pregnancy. Recombination joined TRBV4-3 with TRBJ2-5; TRBD2 is possibly the D segment (5 matching bases). This TCR derives from a female donor in good health, enrolled as a control in a pregnancy study. CDR3 reads: CASSQDSRGWVTQYF. The nucleotide sequence is TGCGCCAGCAGCCAAGATTCCCGGGGATGGGTGACCCAGTACTTC.